This T cell receptor beta chain was sequenced during a study of T cell clonotyping in hematopoietic cell transplantation (dated by TCRdb to about 2021). About the full investigation: A total of some 140 blood samples were gathered in the study from 30 to 40 consecutive transplant recipients along with their related donors. Patient recruitment ran from late 2015 to early 2017, and follow-up continued until late 2020 or death. The research as a whole found: Inverse Simpson Index values from donors and from recipients before transplant predicted broader TCR repertoire diversity after transplant. The sample size was limited, and CD4 and CD8 repertoire contributions could not be separated because cells were not sorted. After transplant, TCR diversity in recipients dropped, and pathologically expanded clonotypes increased progressively from day 30 to day 180. Only a small fraction of recipient repertoires overlapped donor repertoires, with over 95% appearing de novo at the given depth.

The immunoSEQ assay, a bias-controlled multiplex PCR with V- and J-specific primers, was used to amplify TCR beta CDR3 regions from genomic DNA. In a second PCR step, a proprietary barcode and Illumina adapter sequences were attached to the CDR3 amplicons. CDR3 libraries were sequenced on an Illumina MiSeq instrument. The authors' analysis ran thus. immunoSEQ Analyzer 3.0 was used for export and quality control, with R Bioconductor and Immunarch used for downstream analyses. Only productive rearrangements within the normalized downsampled data set were used in the calculation of repertoire metrics. Clonotypes larger than 5 templates in the normalized cohort were defined as pathologically expanded. The Inverse Simpson Index was used to measure repertoire diversity. The non-normalized data set was used for CMV-specificity analyses so that all clonotypes could be captured. The immuneACCESS repertoire file appears here via TCRdb, limited to in-frame rearrangements. These files lack a portion of the clones; in checked studies, under half of the deficit traces to unresolved V genes, and the cause of the others is not known. V and J calls plus clone size are reproduced from that table; the DNA served to infer D and trimming. For this sample the table gives about 8,700 clones, of which roughly 85% were detected only once. The top ten clones comprise approximately 32% of the sample.

The CDR3, from cysteine to phenylalanine, totals 14 residues. Just CDR3 DNA is preserved here, 42 bases in frame from base 1. The germline V gene sets CDR1 to MGHRA and CDR2 to YSYEKL. Here V drops 4 bases and J drops 3 bases, and the junction holds 6 bases not matched to any gene. Notes on this clone: What this receptor recognizes is not known. It has no much larger one-base neighbor in the sample; base qualities were not kept.

The time point label, as the study defines it: 180 days after allo-HCT. Recipient blood was collected about 28 days before transplant and at days 30, 100 and 180 after transplant. Nuclei Lysis Solution was used to extract genomic DNA from fresh or cryopreserved unfractionated peripheral blood mononuclear cells. Sequences were derived from PBMCs, sampled 180 days after allogeneic stem cell transplant. Recombination connected TRBV4-1 to TRBJ2-7, with TRBD1 matching 7 junction bases. The clonotype comes from a female patient in her 30s who had an allogeneic stem cell transplant, so the T cells may come from the graft donor. Some clones in this sample may be carry-over from other donors' samples. The CDR3 region has the sequence CASSLGTANYEQYF. In nucleotide form, the sequence is TGCGCCAGCAGCCTGGGGACAGCCAACTACGAGCAGTACTTC.